This T cell receptor beta chain appears in the sequencing data of a study of blood T cell repertoires in COVID-19. Study in general: The United States, Italy and Spain were the sources of the acute and convalescent COVID-19 samples. The analysed material was cDNA or gDNA that came from T cells, B-cell-depleted T cells, or PBMCs.

There are 15 residues in the CDR3. Unmatched junction bases numbered 8, after V lost 3 bases and J lost 5 bases. CDR1 and CDR2 (germline): SEHNR, FQNEAQ (reference sequence). Study processing details: Quantification of nucleated cells was approximated via reference gene primer amplification. Some clones are missing from TCRdb's copy, which holds only in-frame ones; the method was immunoSEQ multiplex PCR. Clone size and V and J calls were adopted from that table, with D and trimming inferred from the DNA. The sample lists approximately 43,000 clones; around 81% were seen once. The chain combines TRBV7-9 with TRBJ1-1; 8 bases are a match to TRBD1. The receptor comes from a man in his forties or fifties with active or convalescent COVID-19. The sequenced sample consisted of peripheral blood. Written as DNA, the CDR3 is TGTGCCAGCAGCTTTATAAGGACAGGGTTGACTGAAGCTTTCTTT. Translation: CASSFIRTGLTEAFF.